This TCR beta chain originates from a study of a mutant IDH1 vaccine in newly diagnosed glioma. Of note for this clone: Antigen unknown.

Using immunoSEQ multiplex PCR, the repertoire was profiled, and TCRdb retains in-frame clones only, with some absent. The sample holds some 21,000 clones; roughly 84% are singletons and the top ten take 2.5% to 3%. This CDR3 contains 16 residues. V shed 2 bases and J 5 bases; nucleotides not matched to a gene: 7. Looked up from germline, CDR1 is LGHNA and CDR2 is YNFKEQ. Regarding time point: week 47, end of study. Doses comprised 300 ug of mutant IDH1 20-mer peptide each, plus topical imiquimod. This rearrangement joins TRBV4-2 to TRBJ1-2; 11 bases fit TRBD1. The material sequenced was PBMCs, taken from a glioma patient whose treatment included an IDH1 peptide vaccine. The receptor was isolated from a man aged 40-50 years with glioma. The CDR3 DNA is TGTGCCAGCAGCCAACCCGGGACAGGGGGTGGGTATGGCTACACCTTC. Translating it yields CASSQPGTGGGYGYTF.